The 10 T cell receptor beta chains given below trace back to one sample, sequenced in a study of T cell changes during pregnancy in multiple sclerosis. Produced via immunoSEQ multiplex PCR; TCRdb's table is partial and in-frame only. The sample lists approximately 89,000 clones, roughly 93% occurring once. The material sequenced was peripheral blood, taken in the third trimester of pregnancy. These receptors all come from a female donor with multiple sclerosis, enrolled in a pregnancy study.

This chain joins TRBV5-6 and TRBJ2-7; TRBD1 aligns across 11 bases. The V segment lost 6 bases and the J segment 4 bases; nucleotides outside the gene matches: 3. The length of the CDR3 is 13 residues. CDR1 SGHDT and CDR2 YYEEEE come from the germline V gene. This CDR3 reads CASNGQGAYEQYF. In nucleotides, the CDR3 is TGTGCCAGCAACGGACAGGGGGCATACGAGCAGTACTTC.

This clone was seen a handful of times. V usage is TRBV4-2 and J usage is TRBJ2-3; 8 positions agree with TRBD2. The CDR3 consists of 15 residues. Germline trimming cut 4 bases from V and 4 bases from J; bases unmatched to any gene: 7. The germline CDR1 and CDR2 sequences are LGHNA and YNFKEQ. The DNA of the CDR3 is TGTGCCAGCAGCCCCCAGGCGGGGGGCTCAGATACGCAGTATTTT. Its protein product is CASSPQAGGSDTQYF.

The CDR3 DNA reads TGTGCCAGCCACTCAAGAAGGGGGCCTGGAAACACCATATATTTT. Amino acids: CASHSRRGPGNTIYF. V gene TRBV7-2 combines with J gene TRBJ1-3, with TRBD1 matching over 7 bases. The J segment lost 2 bases and the V segment lost 8 bases, leaving 9 bases of the junction unmatched. The germline V gene has CDR1 SGHTA and CDR2 FQGNSA. The CDR3 extends over 15 amino acids. Filled out from reference TRBV7-2 and TRBJ1-3, the complete variable domain reads GAGVSQSPSNKVTEKGKDVELRCDPISGHTALYWYRQSLGQGLEFLIYFQGNSAPDKSGLPSDRFSAERTGGSVSTLTIQRTQQEDSAVYLCASHSRRGPGNTIYFGEGSWLTVV.

This clone was detected only a few times. The chain employs TRBV11-2 and TRBJ2-7; D is unclear. The germline V gene encodes CDR1 SGHAT and CDR2 FQNNGV. Deletions cut 1 base from V and 2 bases from J, with 12 bases between. CDR3 length: 15 amino acids. The CDR3 here is CASSLVPGTTYEQYF. CDR3 DNA sequence: TGTGCCAGCAGCTTAGTTCCGGGTACGACCTACGAGCAGTACTTC.

As regards this clone: Given the absence of the conserved phenylalanine or tryptophan at the CDR3 end, a read error is likely. It is unclear where the CDR3 begins or ends on the DNA, so no DNA is shown, and the CDR3 is as TCRdb lists it. The chain combines TRBV2 with TRBJ2-7; whether TRBD1, the table's D call, matches the DNA was not checked. With termini counted, the CDR3 has 12 amino acids. Germline V gene sequence: CDR1 SNHLY, CDR2 FYNNEI. The CDR3 region is CASSAMRQGAFL.

The chain links TRBV9 to TRBJ2-3; a possible D gene is TRBD2 (6 bases). V was clipped by 3 bases and J by 3 bases, with 14 bases between them. Germline-derived CDR1 and CDR2 are SGDLS and YYNGEE. The CDR3 sequence is 15 residues long. CDR3 region: CASSAGTPSTDTQYF. In DNA form, the CDR3 reads TGTGCCAGCAGCGCCGGGACTCCCTCGACAGATACGCAGTATTTT.

The chain employs TRBV7-9 and TRBJ1-2; D gene unclear. Between the trimmed V and J ends, which lost 1 base and 8 bases, there was a span of 5 bases. Per germline, CDR1 SEHNR and CDR2 FQNEAQ (reference sequence). The CDR3 runs 11 residues. CDR3 nucleotides: TGTGCCAGCAGCTTAGGAGGCGGCTACACCTTC. It codes for CASSLGGGYTF.

The chain uses TRBV25-1 and TRBJ1-3; D unclear. Germline lookup yields CDR1 MGHDK and CDR2 SYGVNS. This CDR3 is built from 15 residues. Trimming shortened V by 7 bases and J by 0 bases, and 13 bases separated the two germline ends. CDR3 loop: CASTEGGISGNTIYF. Here the CDR3 DNA reads TGTGCCAGCACCGAAGGAGGGATCTCTGGAAACACCATATATTTT. The full variable domain, completed using reference TRBV25-1 and TRBJ1-3, is EADIYQTPRYLVIGTGKKITLECSQTMGHDKMYWYQQDPGMELHLIHYSYGVNSTEKGDLSSESTVSRIRTEHFPLTLESARPSHTSQYLCASTEGGISGNTIYFGEGSWLTVV.

This clone has more than one count but fewer than ten. The chain carries TRBV27 and TRBJ1-6; 10 nucleotides match TRBD1. The CDR3 sequence is 16 residues long. The V and J ends lost 5 bases and 10 bases, in that order; junction bases with no gene match: 11. The V gene's germline CDR1 is MNHEY and CDR2 SMNVEV (reference sequence). As DNA, the CDR3 is TGTGCCAGCAGTCCCGGTGCGGGACAGGGGTGGTCACCCCTCCACTTT. Its translation: CASSPGAGQGWSPLHF.

The rearrangement links TRBV5-4 to TRBJ2-7; D perhaps matches TRBD1 (7 bases). The germline V and J ends were trimmed by 0 bases and 6 bases, with 16 bases remaining between them. Germline CDR1 and CDR2: SGHNT and YYREEE (reference sequence). There are 15 residues in the CDR3. CDR3 in DNA: TGTGCCAGCAGCTTGGAGGTGACAGGGACTTTCGAGCAGTACTTC. This codes for CASSLEVTGTFEQYF.